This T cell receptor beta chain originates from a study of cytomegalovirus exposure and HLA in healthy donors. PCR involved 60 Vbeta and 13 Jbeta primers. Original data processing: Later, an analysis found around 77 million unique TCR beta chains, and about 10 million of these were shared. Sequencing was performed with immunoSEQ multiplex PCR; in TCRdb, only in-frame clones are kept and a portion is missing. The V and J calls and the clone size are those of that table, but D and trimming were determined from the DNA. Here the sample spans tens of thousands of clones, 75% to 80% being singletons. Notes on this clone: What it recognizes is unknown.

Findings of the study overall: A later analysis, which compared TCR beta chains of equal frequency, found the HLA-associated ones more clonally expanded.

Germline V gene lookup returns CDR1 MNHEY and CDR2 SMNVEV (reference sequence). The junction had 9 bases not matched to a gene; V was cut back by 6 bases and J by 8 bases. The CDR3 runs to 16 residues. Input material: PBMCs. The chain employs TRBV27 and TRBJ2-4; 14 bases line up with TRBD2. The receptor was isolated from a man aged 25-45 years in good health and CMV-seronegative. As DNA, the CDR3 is TGTGCCAGCAGCCCCGGGACTAGCGGGAGCGGGGACATTCAGTACTTC. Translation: CASSPGTSGSGDIQYF.